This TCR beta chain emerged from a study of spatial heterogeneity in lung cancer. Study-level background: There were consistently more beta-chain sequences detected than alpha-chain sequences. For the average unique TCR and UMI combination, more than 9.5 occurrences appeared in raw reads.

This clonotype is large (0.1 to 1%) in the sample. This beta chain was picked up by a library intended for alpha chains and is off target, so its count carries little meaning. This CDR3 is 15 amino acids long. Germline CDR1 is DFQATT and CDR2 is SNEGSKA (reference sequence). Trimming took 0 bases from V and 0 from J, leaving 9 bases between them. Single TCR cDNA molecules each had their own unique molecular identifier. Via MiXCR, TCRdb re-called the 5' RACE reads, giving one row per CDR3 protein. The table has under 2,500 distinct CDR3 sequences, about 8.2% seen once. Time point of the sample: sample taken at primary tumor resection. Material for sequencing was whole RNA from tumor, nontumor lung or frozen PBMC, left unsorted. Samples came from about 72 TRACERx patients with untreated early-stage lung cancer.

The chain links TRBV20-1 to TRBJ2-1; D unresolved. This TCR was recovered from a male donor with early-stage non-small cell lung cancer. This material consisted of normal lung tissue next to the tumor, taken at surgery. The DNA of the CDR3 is TGCAGTGCTAGAGACCGAATGGCCTCCTACAATGAGCAGTTCTTC. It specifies CSARDRMASYNEQFF.